This TCR beta chain is drawn from a study of radiation and T cells in renal cell carcinoma. General study findings and limits: Baseline intratumoral clonotype presence is unknown without pretreatment biopsies. Top tumor clonotypes rose in blood 2 weeks post-radiation, then contracted.

Time point reported: baseline pretreatment blood. Treatment given: 15 Gy SBRT to primary tumor, nephrectomy 4 weeks later. Clear cell pathology was present in this patient's renal cell carcinoma. TCRdb keeps only in-frame clones here, not all; method: immunoSEQ multiplex PCR. The sample contains some 100,000 clones, roughly four fifths of which appear only once. Note on this clone: Its specificity is not known.

The V and J ends lost 3 bases and 0 bases respectively, with 12 bases between them. Germline CDR1 is MDHEN and CDR2 is SYDVKM. CDR3 length: 15 amino acids. This TCR came from a man aged 55 to 70 with renal cell carcinoma. The sample in question was blood, obtained from a patient whose treatment included radiotherapy and nephrectomy. V gene TRBV28 combines with J gene TRBJ2-7, with D perhaps TRBD1 (6 bases). DNA for the CDR3: TGTGCCAGCAGTTTCTTCTCGGACAGCTCCTACGAGCAGTACTTC. Translated: CASSFFSDSSYEQYF. The whole variable domain, remainder taken from reference TRBV28 and TRBJ2-7, is DVKVTQSSRYLVKRTGEKVFLECVQDMDHENMFWYRQDPGLGLRLIYFSYDVKMKEKGDIPEGYSVSREKKERFSLILESASTNQTSMYLCASSFFSDSSYEQYFGPGTRLTVT.